This TCR beta chain was found in a study of blood T cell repertoires in COVID-19. Whole-study context: The study drew acute and convalescent COVID-19 samples from the United States, Italy and Spain. PBMCs, B-cell-depleted T cells, or T cells provided the cDNA or gDNA that made up the material.

The germline V gene encodes CDR1 MDHEN and CDR2 SYDVKM. The CDR3 loop spans 18 amino acids. V lost 4 bases, J lost 0 bases, and 19 bases lay in between. Original data processing: Using reference gene primer amplification, nucleated cell counts were estimated. Some clones are missing from TCRdb's copy, which holds only in-frame ones; the method was immunoSEQ multiplex PCR. That table is the source of V, J and clone size, and D and trimming were worked out from the DNA. In the table there are roughly 62,000 clones, approximately 80% of which are singletons. Seattle-derived patients entered the study during active infection and were followed longitudinally.

This TCR came from a man between 25 and 39 years old with COVID-19, enrolled during active disease. Material for sequencing was peripheral blood. This rearrangement joins TRBV28 to TRBJ1-5; D may be TRBD1 (6 bases). Here the CDR3 reads CASSSGTRRWFSNQPQHF. In DNA, the CDR3 is TGTGCCAGCAGTTCCGGGACAAGAAGGTGGTTTAGCAATCAGCCCCAGCATTTT.